This TCR beta chain was retrieved from a study of blood T cell repertoires in COVID-19 (dated by TCRdb to the early 2020s). Turning to the overall study: Collaborator samples came from the United States, Italy and Spain and covered acute and convalescent phases of COVID-19. The prospective study material was composed of cDNA or gDNA derived from T cells, B-cell-depleted T cells, or PBMCs. Subjects who had been exposed to COVID-19, were actively infected with it, or had recovered from it provided the deeply sampled blood TCRbeta repertoires that made up the dataset. The repertoires were released in a freely available public database intended as a resource for research on the immune response to SARS-CoV-2. The samples were drawn from the first 160 participants of the ongoing ImmuneRACE study and from 1,254 subjects provided by 6 global collaborators. The sample metadata nearly always contained a de-identified subject ID, COVID-19 status, age in years and sex. Where available, HLA class I and class II types were taken from metadata supplied by the sample provider and were not determined by assay-based typing.

About this clone itself: This receptor's antigen is unknown. Per-base qualities were not stored, and no clone one base away is much larger.

TCRbeta CDR3 regions were amplified from genomic DNA by means of the immunoSEQ Assay, a bias-controlled multiplex PCR. In the authors' own workflow: The number of nucleated cells in each sample was estimated from the amplification of reference gene primers within the assay. To quantify the absolute abundance of each unique TCRbeta CDR3 rearrangement, sequence reads were collapsed and filtered. For each sample, productive Simpson clonality was calculated as the square root of Simpson's diversity index over productive rearrangements. In its TCRdb copy, this immuneACCESS table keeps in-frame sequences only and misses some clones. Where compared with another copy, unresolved V genes explain less than half of these, and the others have no known cause. The DNA gave D and trimming, while V, J and clone size come from that table. In all, the sample holds 300,000 to 350,000 clones, and roughly 89% of those were seen once. The ten largest account for approximately 9.9% of the sample.

Based on the germline V gene, the CDR1 and CDR2 sequences are MDHEN and SYDVKM. V trim: 5 bases; J trim: 7 bases; unmatched bases: 10. The CDR3 measures 14 amino acids from cysteine to phenylalanine. The sequence is cut down to CDR3 DNA, 42 bases in frame from base 1. At one collaborating source in Seattle, patients were enrolled during active infection and were followed longitudinally through the course of disease. Each collaborating institution followed its own protocols to collect whole blood in K2EDTA tubes. For TCRbeta analysis, collaborator samples were shipped as frozen whole blood, as isolated PBMCs, or as DNA extracted from either sample type. Points the paper makes about the study in general: Clinical and demographic metadata were provided uncurated, with the amount varying by source and participant.

The chain links TRBV28 with TRBJ1-1, and 7 junctional nucleotides match TRBD1. This clonotype was sampled from a man aged 25-40 years with COVID-19, enrolled during active disease. Sequencing was done on a sample of peripheral blood. The CDR3 here reads CASSLRGTAFEAFF. DNA sequence: TGTGCCAGCAGTCTCCGCGGGACAGCTTTTGAAGCTTTCTTT.